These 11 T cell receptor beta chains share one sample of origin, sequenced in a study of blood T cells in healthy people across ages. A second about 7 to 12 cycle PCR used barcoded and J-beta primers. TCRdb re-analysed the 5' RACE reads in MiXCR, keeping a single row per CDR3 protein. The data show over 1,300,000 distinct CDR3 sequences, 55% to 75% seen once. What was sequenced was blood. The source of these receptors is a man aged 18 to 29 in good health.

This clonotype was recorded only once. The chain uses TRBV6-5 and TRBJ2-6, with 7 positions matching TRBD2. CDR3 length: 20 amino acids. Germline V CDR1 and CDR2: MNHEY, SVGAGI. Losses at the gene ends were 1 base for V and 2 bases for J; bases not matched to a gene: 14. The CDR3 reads CASSYFSGGGNFAGANVLTF. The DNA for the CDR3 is TGTGCCAGCAGTTACTTCTCCGGGGGAGGGAACTTTGCTGGGGCCAACGTCCTGACTTTC.

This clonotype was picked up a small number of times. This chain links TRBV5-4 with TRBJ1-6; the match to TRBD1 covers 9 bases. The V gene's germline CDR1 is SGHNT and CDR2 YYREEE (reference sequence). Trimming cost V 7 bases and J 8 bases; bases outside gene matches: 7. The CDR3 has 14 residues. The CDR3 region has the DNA TGTGCCAGCCGTCACAGGGGGCCAGATTCACCCCTCCACTTT. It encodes CASRHRGPDSPLHF. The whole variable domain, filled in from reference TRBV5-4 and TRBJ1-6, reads ETGVTQSPTHLIKTRGQQVTLRCSSQSGHNTVSWYQQALGQGPQFIFQYYREEENGRGNFPPRFSGLQFPNYSSELNVNALELDDSALYLCASRHRGPDSPLHFGNGTRLTVT.

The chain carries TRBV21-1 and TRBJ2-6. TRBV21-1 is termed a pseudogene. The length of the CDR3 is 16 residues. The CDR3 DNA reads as TGTGCCAGCATAAAGGGATTTATGGCTGGGGCCAACGTCCTGACTTTC. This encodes CASIKGFMAGANVLTF.

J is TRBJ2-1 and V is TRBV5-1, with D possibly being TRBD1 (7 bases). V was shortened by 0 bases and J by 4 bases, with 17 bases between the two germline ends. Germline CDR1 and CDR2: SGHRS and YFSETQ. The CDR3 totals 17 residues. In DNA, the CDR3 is TGCGCCAGCAGCTTGGCGATCGCCAGGGGGGCTTACAATGAGCAGTTCTTC. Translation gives CASSLAIARGAYNEQFF.

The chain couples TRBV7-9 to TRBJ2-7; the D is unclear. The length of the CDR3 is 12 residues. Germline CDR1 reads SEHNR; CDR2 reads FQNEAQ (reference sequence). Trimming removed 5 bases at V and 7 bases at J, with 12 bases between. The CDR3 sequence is CASSPIEVEQYF. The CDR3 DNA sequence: TGTGCCAGCAGCCCCATTGAAGTTGAGCAGTACTTC.

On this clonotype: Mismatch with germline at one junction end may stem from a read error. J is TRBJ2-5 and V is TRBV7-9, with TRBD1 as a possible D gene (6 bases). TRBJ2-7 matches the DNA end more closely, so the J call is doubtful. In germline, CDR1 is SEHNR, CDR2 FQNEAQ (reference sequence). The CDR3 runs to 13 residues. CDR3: CASSFQGSCEQYF. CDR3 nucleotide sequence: TGTGCCAGCAGCTTCCAGGGGTCCTGCGAGCAGTACTTC.

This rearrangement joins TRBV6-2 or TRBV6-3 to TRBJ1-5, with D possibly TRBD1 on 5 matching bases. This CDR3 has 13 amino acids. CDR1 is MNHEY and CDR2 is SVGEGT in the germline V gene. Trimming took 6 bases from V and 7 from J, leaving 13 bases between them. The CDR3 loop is CASRGEPTQPQHF. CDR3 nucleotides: TGTGCCAGCAGGGGGGAGCCTACCCAGCCCCAGCATTTT.

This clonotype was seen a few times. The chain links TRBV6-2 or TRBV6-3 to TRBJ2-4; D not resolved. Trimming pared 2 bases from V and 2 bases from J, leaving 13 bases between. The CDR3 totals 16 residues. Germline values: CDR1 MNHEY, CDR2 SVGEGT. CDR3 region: CASSYAPWVSKNIQYF. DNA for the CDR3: TGTGCCAGCAGTTACGCCCCATGGGTTTCCAAAAACATTCAGTACTTC.

The CDR3 region has the DNA TGTGCCAGCAGTTTTGGGCCCGGGACTTCAACCGAGCAGTACTTC. Amino acid sequence: CASSFGPGTSTEQYF. V and J are TRBV27 and TRBJ2-7; perhaps TRBD2 as D (6 bases). V was cut by 3 bases and J by 6 bases, with 18 bases left in between. Germline CDR1 is MNHEY and CDR2 is SMNVEV (reference sequence). This CDR3 is 15 amino acids long.

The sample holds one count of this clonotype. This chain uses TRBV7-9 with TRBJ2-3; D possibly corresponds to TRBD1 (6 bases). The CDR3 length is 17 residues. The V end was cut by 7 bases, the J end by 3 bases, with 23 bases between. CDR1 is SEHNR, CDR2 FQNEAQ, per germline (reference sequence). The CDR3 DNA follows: TGTGCCAGCACCGAACCTGAACAGGGACCTTGGACAGATACGCAGTATTTT. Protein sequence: CASTEPEQGPWTDTQYF.

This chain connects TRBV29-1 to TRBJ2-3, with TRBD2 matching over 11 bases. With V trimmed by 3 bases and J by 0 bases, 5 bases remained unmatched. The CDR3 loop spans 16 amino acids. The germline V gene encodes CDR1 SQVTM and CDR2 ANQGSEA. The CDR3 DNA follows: TGCAGCGTTGATGGGGGGACTAGCGGTAGCACAGATACGCAGTATTTT. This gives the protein CSVDGGTSGSTDTQYF.